These 23 T cell receptor beta chains were sequenced from one sample in a study of blood T cells in healthy people across ages. The authors ran a second PCR of roughly 6 to 12 cycles using a sample-barcoded 5' primer and a J-beta primer mix. From the 5' RACE reads, TCRdb called clonotypes with MiXCR, one entry per CDR3 protein. The sample shows about 900,000 distinct CDR3 sequences, around 48% of them seen only once. Source material: blood. The receptor source for this set is a man younger than 45 in good health.

This chain connects TRBV29-1 to TRBJ2-3; 10 bases are shared with TRBD2. J lost 3 bases, V lost 5 bases, and 5 bases had no gene match. This CDR3 has 14 amino acids. CDR1 and CDR2 from the germline V gene are SQVTM and ANQGSEA. CDR3 amino acids: CSVKGLAWTDTQYF. The CDR3, as DNA: TGCAGCGTTAAGGGACTAGCGTGGACAGATACGCAGTATTTT.

CDR3 sequence (DNA): TGTGCCAGCAGTGAAGGACAGGGGAGGAACAATGAGCAGTTCTTC. Protein: CASSEGQGRNNEQFF. The V gene is TRBV6-1, the J gene TRBJ2-1; TRBD1 aligns across 8 bases. The CDR3 consists of 15 residues. V trimming: 1 base; J trimming: 5 bases; junction bases outside the gene matches: 4. CDR1 and CDR2 (germline): MNHNS, SASEGT.

The CDR3 DNA follows: TGTGCCAGCAGCTTAAGGCTAGCGGGAGCTATTAGCACAGATACGCAGTATTTT. Translation gives CASSLRLAGAISTDTQYF. The chain carries TRBV7-2 and TRBJ2-3; TRBD2 matches 10 bases. Germline V gives CDR1 SGHTA, CDR2 FQGNSA. CDR3 length: 18 residues. J was trimmed by 0 bases and V by 2 bases; bases with no gene match: 8. Full variable domain (outside the CDR3, taken from reference TRBV7-2 and TRBJ2-3): GAGVSQSPSNKVTEKGKDVELRCDPISGHTALYWYRQSLGQGLEFLIYFQGNSAPDKSGLPSDRFSAERTGGSVSTLTIQRTQQEDSAVYLCASSLRLAGAISTDTQYFGPGTRLTVL.

The chain couples TRBV7-2 to TRBJ1-2, with D perhaps matching TRBD1 (6 bases). Germline CDR1 is SGHTA and CDR2 is FQGNSA. V dropped 5 bases and J dropped 2 bases, with 15 bases sitting between them. The CDR3 length is 15 residues. CDR3 in amino acids: CASSRRQGFNYGYTF. CDR3 DNA sequence: TGTGCCAGCAGCCGGCGTCAGGGGTTCAACTATGGCTACACCTTC.

This sequence joins TRBV27 and TRBJ1-6; 10 positions match TRBD1. The CDR3 has 14 residues. The germline V gene has CDR1 MNHEY and CDR2 SMNVEV (reference sequence). The V gene end was trimmed by 2 bases and the J gene end by 10 bases; junction bases not matched to a gene: 2. The CDR3 DNA is TGTGCCAGCAGTTTAGTGACAGGGGGCTCACCCCTCCACTTT. It is translated as CASSLVTGGSPLHF.

Note on this clonotype: At one end, the junction sequence differs from germline, possibly due to a read error. CDR3 residues: CASSSDLRDTQYF. For the CDR3, the DNA is TGTGCTAGCAGTTCAGATTTAAGGGATACGCAGTATTTT. V and J are TRBV7-7 and TRBJ2-3; D gene uncertain. CDR1 is SSHAT and CDR2 is FNYEAQ in the germline V gene (reference sequence). This CDR3 is built from 13 residues.

V is TRBV6-6 and J is TRBJ2-7, with 10 positions matching TRBD1. This CDR3 comprises 17 residues. CDR1 is MNHNY and CDR2 is SVGAGI in the germline V gene (reference sequence). Trimming cost V 2 bases and J 3 bases; bases outside gene matches: 10. The CDR3 coding sequence is TGTGCCAGCAGTTACCTCTCTATCCGGGACAGGGGCTACGAGCAGTACTTC. This codes for CASSYLSIRDRGYEQYF.

On this clonotype: A read error is possible here, since a much larger clone lies one base away. This chain links TRBV20-1 with TRBJ2-1; TRBD2 matches 8 bases. The J call may be wrong; the DNA end is better matched by TRBJ2-7. The CDR3 runs 15 residues. Germline CDR1 and CDR2: DFQATT and SNEGSKA (reference sequence). CDR3 protein: CSAKSLAGGYNEQYF. The CDR3 bases are TGCAGTGCTAAATCTTTGGCGGGGGGTTACAATGAGCAGTACTTC.

This clonotype has only a few counts. The V gene is TRBV10-3, the J gene TRBJ1-2; D is uncertain. This CDR3 spans 11 amino acids. Trimming shortened V by 6 bases and J by 4 bases, and 6 bases separated the two germline ends. Germline CDR1 is ENHRY and CDR2 is SYGVKD. The CDR3 loop reads CAISGSYGYTF. CDR3 coding DNA: TGTGCCATCAGCGGGAGCTATGGCTACACCTTC.

The V call is TRBV25-1, the J call TRBJ2-7; D is unresolved. The ends were cut back, 7 bases at V and 6 bases at J, with 19 bases in the middle. Germline assignment: CDR1 MGHDK and CDR2 SYGVNS. The CDR3 loop spans 14 amino acids. The DNA for the CDR3 is TGTGCCAGCAACTTTCTCCGGGTCGGCCCCGAGCAGTACTTC. Translation gives CASNFLRVGPEQYF.

This clonotype has only one observation. V gene TRBV12-5 combines with J gene TRBJ1-1; 7 bases fit TRBD1. The CDR3 consists of 16 residues. CDR1 and CDR2 (germline): LGHNT, FRNRAP. The V and J ends lost 4 bases and 5 bases, in that order; junction bases with no gene match: 13. This chain's CDR3 is CASGSAGGGSRTEAFF. The CDR3 DNA is TGTGCTAGTGGTTCCGCAGGGGGAGGTAGTAGGACTGAAGCTTTCTTT. The complete variable domain, with remaining parts taken from reference TRBV12-5 and TRBJ1-1, reads DARVTQTPRHKVTEMGQEVTMRCQPILGHNTVFWYRQTMMQGLELLAYFRNRAPLDDSGMPKDRFSAEMPDATLATLKIQPSEPRDSAVYFCASGSAGGGSRTEAFFGQGTRLTVV.

This clonotype has at least ten counts. The chain uses TRBV12-3 or TRBV12-4 and TRBJ2-5; perhaps D is TRBD1 or TRBD2 (5 bases each). The CDR3 totals 12 residues. V dropped 4 bases and J dropped 6 bases, with 9 bases sitting between them. This CDR3 reads CASSSGAKTQYF. The CDR3 DNA sequence: TGTGCCAGCAGTTCCGGGGCCAAGACCCAGTACTTC.

The chain carries TRBV10-3 and TRBJ1-2; D is possibly TRBD1 (6 bases). This CDR3 has 13 residues. CDR1 and CDR2 from the germline V gene are ENHRY and SYGVKD. V lost 6 bases to trimming and J lost 13 bases, with 21 bases between them. The CDR3 here is CAIRGNRDLWCTF. The CDR3 DNA sequence: TGTGCCATCAGGGGAAACAGGGATCTTTGGTGCACCTTC.

For this clonotype: The junction shows a germline mismatch at one end, possibly a read error. The V call is TRBV4-3, the J call TRBJ2-7, with D perhaps assigned TRBD1 or TRBD2 (6 bases each). Germline CDR1 is LGHNA and CDR2 is YSLEER. The CDR3 consists of 13 residues. This CDR3 reads CVSSQETTGGKYF. CDR3 sequence (DNA): TGCGTCAGCAGCCAAGAAACAACCGGGGGCAAGTACTTC.

Comments on this clonotype: One end of the junction does not line up with germline, which may come from a read error. The rearrangement uses TRBV12-3 or TRBV12-4 and TRBJ1-2, with a possible D match to TRBD1 (6 bases). The CDR3 is 15 amino acids. The CDR3 sequence: CASTWGSRGGYGYTF. CDR3 coding DNA: TGTGCTAGCACCTGGGGGAGCAGGGGTGGCTATGGCTACACCTTC.

The chain has TRBV28 and TRBJ2-5; D perhaps matches TRBD2 (6 bases). The CDR3 has 16 residues. Germline CDR1 is MDHEN and CDR2 is SYDVKM. V was pared by 0 bases and J by 1 base, with 12 bases between. The DNA for the CDR3 is TGTGCCAGCAGTTTATGGGGGGACTTTACCCAAGAGACCCAGTACTTC. It translates to CASSLWGDFTQETQYF.

This rearrangement joins TRBV10-3 to TRBJ1-4, with TRBD1 as a possible D gene (6 bases). CDR1 and CDR2 (germline): ENHRY, SYGVKD. Trimming took 0 bases from V and 12 from J, leaving 17 bases between them. This CDR3 is 15 amino acids long. CDR3 sequence: CAISESGGGISQLFF. The CDR3 DNA follows: TGTGCCATCAGTGAGTCGGGAGGGGGAATCTCACAACTGTTTTTT.

The CDR3 DNA reads TGTGCCAGCTCAGGACAGACCTTGAACACTGAAGCTTTCTTT. It codes for CASSGQTLNTEAFF. V usage is TRBV18 and J usage is TRBJ1-1; TRBD1 might be the D (6 bases). Germline V gene lookup returns CDR1 KGHSH and CDR2 LQKENI. Deletions cut 5 bases from V and 0 bases from J, with 10 bases between. This CDR3 contains 14 residues.

This chain joins TRBV20-1 and TRBJ2-1; a possible D gene is TRBD2 (6 bases). CDR3 size: 11 residues. CDR1 and CDR2 from the germline V gene are DFQATT and SNEGSKA (reference sequence). V lost 6 bases and J lost 9, with 12 bases in between. The CDR3 DNA follows: TGCAGTGCCCGTGGGAGGAGTGAGCAGTTCTTC. This translates into CSARGRSEQFF.

This chain joins TRBV20-1 and TRBJ1-3, with D tentatively TRBD1 (6 bases). The V end was cut by 2 bases, the J end by 0 bases, with 17 bases between. The CDR3 sequence is 17 residues long. CDR1 and CDR2 from the germline V gene are DFQATT and SNEGSKA (reference sequence). This chain's CDR3 is CSARPMTGISSGNTIYF. The CDR3 nucleotides are TGCAGTGCTAGACCCATGACAGGCATTAGCTCTGGAAACACCATATATTTT.

This clonotype appeared a few times. This chain connects TRBV4-3 to TRBJ2-1, with D unclear. This CDR3 contains 15 residues. The germline gives CDR1 LGHNA, CDR2 YSLEER. Trimming shortened V by 0 bases and J by 6 bases, and 12 bases separated the two germline ends. The CDR3 nucleotides read TGCGCCAGCAGCCAAGATTATCCCCGAGTCAATGAGCAGTTCTTC. Encoded protein: CASSQDYPRVNEQFF.

The chain has TRBV9 and TRBJ2-2; the D gene is possibly TRBD1 (6 bases). Between the trimmed V and J ends, which lost 1 base and 1 base, there was a span of 11 bases. The CDR3 has 16 residues. CDR1 SGDLS and CDR2 YYNGEE come from the germline V gene. The CDR3 nucleotides are TGTGCCAGCAGCGTACGGGTCAGGGGGAACACCGGGGAGCTGTTTTTT. Translating gives CASSVRVRGNTGELFF.

This clonotype was found a few times. CDR3 sequence (DNA): TGCAGTGCTAGCGGTGCAGGAGGTAAAGATACGCAGTATTTT. Its translation is CSASGAGGKDTQYF. This chain uses TRBV20-1 with TRBJ2-3, with D possibly matching TRBD2 (5 bases). This CDR3 region has 14 residues. Trimming took off 3 bases at V and 5 bases at J, with 15 bases between the two ends. CDR1 DFQATT and CDR2 SNEGSKA come from the germline V gene (reference sequence).